These 18 T cell receptor beta chains share one sample of origin, sequenced in a study of shared clonotypes between healthy human individuals (dated by TCRdb to the early 2020s). Library construction relied on the immunoSEQ multiplex PCR assay. Sourced from immuneACCESS, this table was stored by TCRdb with only in-frame sequences that have V and J called. A share of the clones is absent; for the studies checked, an unresolved V gene accounts for under half, and the remainder has no known explanation. The sample records over a million clones, 75% to 85% of which are singletons. Together, the top ten hold roughly 0.62% of the sample. Sequenced sample: memory CD4+ T cells from PBMCs. The cell subset or site label, read with the paper, signifies: CD45RA-negative fraction. These receptors were obtained from a man younger than 30 in good health. Some clones in this sample may be carry-over from other donors' samples.

The CDR3 reads CASSRQGRGEKLFF. The CDR3 DNA follows: TGTGCCAGCTCACGACAGGGTCGTGGTGAAAAACTGTTTTTT. The chain carries TRBV18 and TRBJ1-4; 7 nucleotides match TRBD1. This CDR3 has 14 residues. Germline CDR1 and CDR2: KGHSH and LQKENI. With 4 bases clipped from V and 7 bases from J, the junction kept 6 bases outside the gene matches. The variable domain in full, with the rest retrieved from reference TRBV18 and TRBJ1-4, is NAGVMQNPRHLVRRRGQEARLRCSPMKGHSHVYWYRQLPEEGLKFMVYLQKENIIDESGMPKERFSAEFPKEGPSILRIQQVVRGDSAAYFCASSRQGRGEKLFFGSGTQLSVL.

Note on this clone: Given a much more abundant clone one base away, this may be a read error. This same CDR3 is encoded by further DNA sequences in the sample. J is TRBJ2-7 and V is TRBV28; TRBD1 is a possible D gene (5 bases). The CDR3 has 14 amino acids. Germline V gene sequence: CDR1 MDHEN, CDR2 SYDVKM. V shed 6 bases and J shed 1 base, with 13 bases lying between them. The CDR3 protein is CASSPPGISYEQYF. The CDR3 DNA sequence: TGTGCCAGCAGCCCTCCAGGGATTTCCTACGAGCAGTACTTC.

This chain uses TRBV5-1 with TRBJ1-2; D possibly corresponds to TRBD1 (5 bases). The V end lost 0 bases, the J end lost 5 bases, and 14 bases lay between the germline ends. The CDR3 has 15 amino acids. CDR1 is SGHRS and CDR2 is YFSETQ in the germline V gene. In nucleotides, the CDR3 is TGCGCCAGCAGCTTGGCCGCGACAGCCGTTTATGGCTACACCTTC. Protein sequence: CASSLAATAVYGYTF.

CDR3 in amino acids: CASSLLYSGLSPDEQYF. The CDR3 nucleotides read TGTGCCAGCAGCTTGCTCTACAGCGGCCTCAGCCCGGACGAGCAGTACTTC. The chain has TRBV5-5 and TRBJ2-7; possible D gene TRBD2, 5 bases. The length of the CDR3 is 17 residues. Germline CDR1 reads SGHKS; CDR2 reads YYEKEE (reference sequence). Trimming pared 1 base from V and 5 bases from J, leaving 22 bases between.

The chain recombines TRBV6-5 with TRBJ2-1; TRBD2 aligns across 9 bases. The germline V gene has CDR1 MNHEY and CDR2 SVGAGI. J was trimmed by 6 bases and V by 2 bases; bases with no gene match: 8. The length of the CDR3 is 16 residues. CDR3 bases: TGTGCCAGCAGTTACGATGTGGCTAGCGGGGTCAATGAGCAGTTCTTC. It yields the protein CASSYDVASGVNEQFF.

To note about this clone: The same CDR3 is also encoded by other DNA sequences in this sample. The rearrangement joins TRBV5-1 to TRBJ1-2; 11 bases are a match to TRBD1. This CDR3 is built from 14 residues. Germline V lookup: CDR1 SGHRS, CDR2 YFSETQ. The V gene end was trimmed by 3 bases and the J gene end by 4 bases; junction bases not matched to a gene: 2. CDR3 loop: CASSSGQGAYGYTF. CDR3 bases: TGCGCCAGCAGCTCAGGACAGGGGGCCTATGGCTACACCTTC.

The chain uses TRBV19 and TRBJ1-2; D is unclear. This CDR3 spans 11 amino acids. Per the germline V gene, CDR1 is LNHDA and CDR2 is SQIVND (reference sequence). Trimming removed 11 bases from V and 8 bases from J, with 15 bases in between. The CDR3 reads CASCPYWGYTF. The CDR3, as DNA: TGTGCCTCCTGTCCCTATTGGGGCTACACCTTC. Combining the CDR3 with reference TRBV19 and TRBJ1-2 gives the whole variable domain DGGITQSPKYLFRKEGQNVTLSCEQNLNHDAMYWYRQDPGQGLRLIYYSQIVNDFQKGDIAEGYSVSREKKESFPLTVTSAQKNPTAFYLCASCPYWGYTFGSGTRLTVV.

Comments on this clone: This sample also contains other DNA sequences that code for the same CDR3. The chain uses TRBV7-2 and TRBJ2-1; D perhaps matches TRBD2 (5 bases). The CDR3 has 15 residues. The germline V gene encodes CDR1 SGHTA and CDR2 FQGNSA. V was shortened by 0 bases and J by 0 bases, with 6 bases between the two germline ends. CDR3 amino acids: CASSLAGSSYNEQFF. Here the CDR3 DNA reads TGTGCCAGCAGCTTAGCGGGGAGCTCCTACAATGAGCAGTTCTTC.

The chain joins TRBV10-3 to TRBJ2-5; perhaps TRBD2 as D (8 bases). V lost 7 bases and J lost 9, with 18 bases in between. There are 13 residues in the CDR3. Per germline, CDR1 ENHRY and CDR2 SYGVKD. In DNA form, the CDR3 reads TGTGCCATCACTGGACAGGACGGGGGGGCCCAGTACTTC. This encodes CAITGQDGGAQYF.

This clone has a single count. This chain joins TRBV5-1 and TRBJ2-1, with TRBD2 matching over 9 bases. CDR3 length: 16 amino acids. The J segment lost 6 bases and the V segment lost 2 bases, leaving 9 bases of the junction unmatched. The germline gives CDR1 SGHRS, CDR2 YFSETQ. The CDR3 reads CASSFGGLARGNEQFF. In DNA, the CDR3 is TGCGCCAGCAGCTTTGGAGGACTAGCGAGGGGCAATGAGCAGTTCTTC.

This clone was observed a handful of times. The rearrangement joins TRBV27 to TRBJ2-3; 8 nucleotides agree with TRBD2. The CDR3 has 19 residues. Germline V gene sequence: CDR1 MNHEY, CDR2 SMNVEV (reference sequence). The V gene end was trimmed by 7 bases and the J gene end by 1 base; junction bases not matched to a gene: 19. CDR3 in amino acids: CASTLLADSFRVGTDTQYF. The CDR3 bases are TGTGCCAGCACCTTACTAGCGGACTCTTTCAGGGTGGGCACAGATACGCAGTATTTT.

This clone has just one count. The chain couples TRBV5-1 to TRBJ2-3; 8 positions agree with TRBD1. In germline, CDR1 is SGHRS, CDR2 YFSETQ. V lost 0 bases to trimming and J lost 0 bases; unmatched junction nucleotides: 9. The CDR3 consists of 18 residues. CDR3 in DNA: TGCGCCAGCAGCTTGGAGTTCGGGACAGGCACTAGCACAGATACGCAGTATTTT. Its translation is CASSLEFGTGTSTDTQYF.

This chain uses TRBV18 with TRBJ2-5, with 13 nucleotides matching TRBD2. Germline values: CDR1 KGHSH, CDR2 LQKENI. This CDR3 has 16 residues. V was pared by 3 bases and J by 4 bases, with 5 bases of the junction left unmatched. As DNA, the CDR3 is TGTGCCAGCTCACCGGGCGGACTAGCGGGAGTAGAGACCCAGTACTTC. Its translation is CASSPGGLAGVETQYF.

This clone was detected only once. This chain connects TRBV10-3 to TRBJ1-1, with TRBD1 matching 8 bases. The V gene end was trimmed by 6 bases and the J gene end by 4 bases; junction bases not matched to a gene: 7. There are 14 residues in the CDR3. CDR1 and CDR2 from the germline V gene are ENHRY and SYGVKD. CDR3 DNA sequence: TGTGCCATCAGCGAAACAGGGGGTAGCACTGAAGCTTTCTTT. As protein: CAISETGGSTEAFF.

The chain has TRBV30 and TRBJ1-2; D remains unclear. Germline values: CDR1 GTSNPN, CDR2 SVGIG (reference sequence). Trimming cost V 2 bases and J 5 bases, with 9 bases left between them. This CDR3 has 12 amino acids. The CDR3 DNA sequence: TGTGCCTGGAGTCCGGGTCTTTATGGCTACACCTTC. Translation gives CAWSPGLYGYTF.

This clone came up a few times. The chain is built from TRBV5-1 and TRBJ1-2, with D unclear. There are 14 residues in the CDR3. Germline CDR1 and CDR2: SGHRS and YFSETQ. V was shortened by 2 bases and J by 1 base, with 9 bases between the two germline ends. The CDR3 region has the DNA TGCGCCAGCAGCTTATACTCTTATAACTATGGCTACACCTTC. It specifies CASSLYSYNYGYTF.

This clone showed up just once. This sequence joins TRBV28 and TRBJ2-5, with TRBD2 matching over 8 bases. Germline V lookup: CDR1 MDHEN, CDR2 SYDVKM. V lost 7 bases and J lost 2; bases outside the gene matches: 21. There are 19 residues in the CDR3. The CDR3 here is CASTSQPLGLAGFQETQYF. Written as DNA, the CDR3 is TGTGCCAGCACCTCCCAGCCCCTTGGACTAGCAGGGTTTCAAGAGACCCAGTACTTC.

This clone has more than one count but fewer than ten. Other nucleotide sequences in the sample specify the same CDR3. The CDR3 sequence: CASSVGDRSSEQYF. CDR3 sequence (DNA): TGTGCCAGCAGCGTAGGGGATCGATCGAGCGAGCAGTACTTC. V gene TRBV9 combines with J gene TRBJ2-7, with no clear D. Germline V gives CDR1 SGDLS, CDR2 YYNGEE. Trimming took off 0 bases at V and 6 bases at J, with 13 bases between the two ends. The CDR3 is 14 amino acids.